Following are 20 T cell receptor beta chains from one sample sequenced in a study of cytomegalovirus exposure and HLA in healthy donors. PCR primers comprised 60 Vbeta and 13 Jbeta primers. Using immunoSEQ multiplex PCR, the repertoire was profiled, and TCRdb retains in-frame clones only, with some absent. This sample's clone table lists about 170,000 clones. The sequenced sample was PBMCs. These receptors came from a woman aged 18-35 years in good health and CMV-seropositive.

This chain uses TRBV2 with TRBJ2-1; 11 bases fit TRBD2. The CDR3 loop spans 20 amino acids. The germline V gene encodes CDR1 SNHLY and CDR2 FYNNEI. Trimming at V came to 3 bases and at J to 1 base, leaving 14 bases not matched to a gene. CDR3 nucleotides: TGTGCCAGCAGTGACTCAGGTGGGCTAGCGGGAGGTGTTTCCTACAATGAGCAGTTCTTC. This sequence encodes CASSDSGGLAGGVSYNEQFF. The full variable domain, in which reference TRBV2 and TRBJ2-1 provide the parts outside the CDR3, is EPEVTQTPSHQVTQMGQEVILRCVPISNHLYFYWYRQILGQKVEFLVSFYNNEISEKSEIFDDQFSVERPDGSNFTLKIRSTKLEDSAMYFCASSDSGGLAGGVSYNEQFFGPGTRLTVL.

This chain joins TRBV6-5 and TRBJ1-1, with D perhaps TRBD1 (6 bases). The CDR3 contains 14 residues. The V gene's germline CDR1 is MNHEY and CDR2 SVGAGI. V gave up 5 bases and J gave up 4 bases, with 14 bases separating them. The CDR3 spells CASSETGSGTEAFF. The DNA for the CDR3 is TGTGCCAGCAGTGAAACAGGGAGCGGCACTGAAGCTTTCTTT.

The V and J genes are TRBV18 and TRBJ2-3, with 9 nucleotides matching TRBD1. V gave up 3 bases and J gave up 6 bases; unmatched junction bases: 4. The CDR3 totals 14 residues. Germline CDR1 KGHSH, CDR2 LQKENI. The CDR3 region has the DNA TGTGCCAGCTCACCCGGGACAGGGCCCGATACGCAGTATTTT. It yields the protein CASSPGTGPDTQYF. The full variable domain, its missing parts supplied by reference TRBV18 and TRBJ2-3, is NAGVMQNPRHLVRRRGQEARLRCSPMKGHSHVYWYRQLPEEGLKFMVYLQKENIIDESGMPKERFSAEFPKEGPSILRIQQVVRGDSAAYFCASSPGTGPDTQYFGPGTRLTVL.

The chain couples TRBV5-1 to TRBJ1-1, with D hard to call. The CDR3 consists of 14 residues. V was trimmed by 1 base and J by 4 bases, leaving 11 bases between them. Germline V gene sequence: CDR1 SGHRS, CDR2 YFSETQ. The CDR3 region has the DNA TGCGCCAGCAGCTTGACCTCCGGGAGCACTGAAGCTTTCTTT. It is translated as CASSLTSGSTEAFF.

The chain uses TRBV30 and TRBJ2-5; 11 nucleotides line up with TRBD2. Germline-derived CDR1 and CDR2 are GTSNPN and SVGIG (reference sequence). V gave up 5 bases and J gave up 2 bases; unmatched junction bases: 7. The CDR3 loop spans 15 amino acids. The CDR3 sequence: CAWGRGLAEQETQYF. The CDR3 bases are TGTGCCTGGGGACGGGGACTAGCGGAACAAGAGACCCAGTACTTC. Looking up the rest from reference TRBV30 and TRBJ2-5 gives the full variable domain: SQTIHQWPATLVQPVGSPLSLECTVEGTSNPNLYWYRQAAGRGLQLLFYSVGIGQISSEVPQNLSASRPQDRQFILSSKKLLLSDSGFYLCAWGRGLAEQETQYFGPGTRLLVL.

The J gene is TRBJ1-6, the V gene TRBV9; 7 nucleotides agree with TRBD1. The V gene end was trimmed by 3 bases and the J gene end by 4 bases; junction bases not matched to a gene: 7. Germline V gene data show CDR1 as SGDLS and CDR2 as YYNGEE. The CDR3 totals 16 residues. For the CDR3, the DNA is TGTGCCAGCAGCGCCGGGACAGTTAGATATAATTCACCCCTCCACTTT. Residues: CASSAGTVRYNSPLHF.

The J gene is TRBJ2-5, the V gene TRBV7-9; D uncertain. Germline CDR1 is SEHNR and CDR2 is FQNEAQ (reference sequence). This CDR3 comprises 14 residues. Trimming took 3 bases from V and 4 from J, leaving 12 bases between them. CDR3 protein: CASSLMGSTETQYF. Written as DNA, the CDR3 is TGTGCCAGCAGCTTGATGGGCAGCACAGAGACCCAGTACTTC.

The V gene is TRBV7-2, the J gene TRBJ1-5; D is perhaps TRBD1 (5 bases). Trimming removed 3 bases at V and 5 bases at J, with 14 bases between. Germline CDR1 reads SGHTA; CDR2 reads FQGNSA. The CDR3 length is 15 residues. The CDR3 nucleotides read TGTGCCAGCAGCTTCCAAGCGGGGGTTGATCAGCCCCAGCATTTT. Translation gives CASSFQAGVDQPQHF.

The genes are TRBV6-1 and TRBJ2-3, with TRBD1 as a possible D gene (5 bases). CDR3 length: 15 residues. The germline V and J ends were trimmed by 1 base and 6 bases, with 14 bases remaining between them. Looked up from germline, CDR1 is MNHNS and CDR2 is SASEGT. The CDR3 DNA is TGTGCCAGCAGTGAAGGGGTAGGGGCTCTGGATACGCAGTATTTT. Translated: CASSEGVGALDTQYF.

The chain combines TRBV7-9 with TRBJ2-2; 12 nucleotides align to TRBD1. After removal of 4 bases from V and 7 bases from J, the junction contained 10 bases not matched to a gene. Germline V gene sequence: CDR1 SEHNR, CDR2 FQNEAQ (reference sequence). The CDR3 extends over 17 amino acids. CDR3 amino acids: CASSSLRGTGGIGELFF. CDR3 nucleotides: TGTGCCAGCAGCTCCCTCCGCGGGACAGGGGGCATCGGGGAGCTGTTTTTT.

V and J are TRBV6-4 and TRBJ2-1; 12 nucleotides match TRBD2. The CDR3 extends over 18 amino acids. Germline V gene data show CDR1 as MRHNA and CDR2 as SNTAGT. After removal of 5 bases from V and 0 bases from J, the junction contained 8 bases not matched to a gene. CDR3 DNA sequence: TGTGCCAGCAGTCGGACTAGCGGGATCCCGAGCTCCTACAATGAGCAGTTCTTC. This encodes CASSRTSGIPSSYNEQFF.

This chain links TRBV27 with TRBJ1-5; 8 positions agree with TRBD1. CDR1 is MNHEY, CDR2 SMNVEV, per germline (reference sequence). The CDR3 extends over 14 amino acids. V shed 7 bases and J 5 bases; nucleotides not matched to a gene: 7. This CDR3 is CASNPQGADQPQHF. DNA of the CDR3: TGTGCCAGCAATCCTCAGGGGGCGGATCAGCCCCAGCATTTT.

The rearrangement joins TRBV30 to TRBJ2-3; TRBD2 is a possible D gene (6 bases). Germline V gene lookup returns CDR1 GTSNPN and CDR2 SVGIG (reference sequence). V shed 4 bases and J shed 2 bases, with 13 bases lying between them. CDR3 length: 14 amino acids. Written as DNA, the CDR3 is TGTGCCTGGAAGCTCGGGGGTTTCACAGATACGCAGTATTTT. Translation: CAWKLGGFTDTQYF.

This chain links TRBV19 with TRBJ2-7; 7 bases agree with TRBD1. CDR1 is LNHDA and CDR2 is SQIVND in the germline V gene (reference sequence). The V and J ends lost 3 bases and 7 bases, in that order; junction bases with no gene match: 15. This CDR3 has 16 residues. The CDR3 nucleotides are TGTGCCAGTAGTATGGGGGACAGAATGGTGGTAGGGGAGCAGTACTTC. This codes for CASSMGDRMVVGEQYF.

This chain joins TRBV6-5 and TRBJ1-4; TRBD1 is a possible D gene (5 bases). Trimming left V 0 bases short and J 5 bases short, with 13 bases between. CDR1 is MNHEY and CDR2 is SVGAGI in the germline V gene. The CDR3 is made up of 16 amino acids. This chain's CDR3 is CASSYSRTGGNEKLFF. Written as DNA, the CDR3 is TGTGCCAGCAGTTACTCACGTACAGGAGGGAATGAAAAACTGTTTTTT.

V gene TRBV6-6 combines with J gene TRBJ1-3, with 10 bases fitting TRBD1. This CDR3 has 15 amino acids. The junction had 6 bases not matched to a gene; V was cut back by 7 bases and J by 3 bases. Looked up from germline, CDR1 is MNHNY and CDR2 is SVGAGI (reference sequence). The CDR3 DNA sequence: TGTGCCAGCACCGGGACAGGGGTTGATGGAAACACCATATATTTT. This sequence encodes CASTGTGVDGNTIYF.

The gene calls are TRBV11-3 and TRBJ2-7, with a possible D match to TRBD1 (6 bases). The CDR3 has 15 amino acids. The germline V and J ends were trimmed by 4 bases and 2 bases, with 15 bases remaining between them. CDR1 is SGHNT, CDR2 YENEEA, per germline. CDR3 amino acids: CASSSPTGNTYEQYF. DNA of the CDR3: TGTGCCAGCAGCTCCCCGACAGGTAATACCTACGAGCAGTACTTC.

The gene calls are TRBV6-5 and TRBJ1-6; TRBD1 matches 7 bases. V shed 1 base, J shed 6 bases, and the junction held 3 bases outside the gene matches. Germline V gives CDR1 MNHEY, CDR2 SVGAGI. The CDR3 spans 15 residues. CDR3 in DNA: TGTGCCAGCAGTTACTTTTGGGACAGTAATTCACCCCTCCACTTT. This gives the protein CASSYFWDSNSPLHF.

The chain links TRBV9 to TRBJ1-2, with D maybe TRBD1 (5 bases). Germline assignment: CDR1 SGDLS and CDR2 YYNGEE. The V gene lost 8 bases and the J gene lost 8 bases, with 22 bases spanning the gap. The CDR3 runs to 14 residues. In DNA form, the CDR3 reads TGTGCCAGGAGGGGAGGGCGGGGTGTGAGGGGCTACACCTTC. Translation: CARRGGRGVRGYTF.

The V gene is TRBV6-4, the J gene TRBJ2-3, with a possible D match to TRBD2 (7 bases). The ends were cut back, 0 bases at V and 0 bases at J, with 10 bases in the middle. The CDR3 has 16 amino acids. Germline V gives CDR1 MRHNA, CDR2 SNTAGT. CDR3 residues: CASSDSTGGSTDTQYF. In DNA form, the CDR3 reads TGTGCCAGCAGTGACTCTACGGGGGGCAGCACAGATACGCAGTATTTT.